This TCR beta chain derives from a study of blood T cell repertoires in COVID-19. Looking at the study overall: Whether acute or convalescent, the COVID-19 samples came from the United States, Italy and Spain. PBMCs, B-cell-depleted T cells, or T cells provided the cDNA or gDNA that made up the material.

The CDR3 is 18 residues long. Losses at the gene ends were 0 bases for V and 0 bases for J; bases not matched to a gene: 7. The germline V gene has CDR1 LGHNT and CDR2 FRNRAP. Source study methods: Counts of nucleated cells, estimated from reference gene primer amplification, were obtained. The assay was immunoSEQ multiplex PCR, and TCRdb's table has in-frame clones only and misses some. Clone size and the V and J calls come from that table; the DNA yielded D and trimming. The sample holds approximately 150,000 clones, 80% seen once. Sequencing input: peripheral blood. The rearrangement uses TRBV12-5 and TRBJ1-4; 7 positions agree with TRBD1. The clonotype comes from a woman aged 50 to 60 with acute or convalescent COVID-19. The CDR3 loop is CASGLVPGQEATNEKLFF. DNA of the CDR3: TGTGCTAGTGGTTTGGTACCCGGACAGGAGGCAACTAATGAAAAACTGTTTTTT.